This T cell receptor (beta chain) comes out of a study of T cell repertoires in cytomegalovirus infection. Study-wide context: Based on public TCR beta signatures, there were indications of CMV infection and of a matching HLA type. Study-wide findings and caveats: HLA-C-restricted TCR beta clonotypes specific for CMV led the ex vivo response. Adding up the frequency of public TCR beta families identified people who carried CMV plus the relevant HLA.

TCRdb independently ran MiXCR on the reads; one entry per CDR3 protein. The table has 450,000 to 550,000 distinct CDR3 sequences, approximately 16% seen once. In its sample, this clonotype was seen many times. Its antigen is undetermined. Germline CDR1 SGHAT, CDR2 FQNNGV. There are 16 residues in the CDR3. V lost 5 bases to trimming and J lost 0 bases, with 16 bases between them. The sequence was collected from a human donor in good health (CMV status not recorded). Some clones in this sample may be carry-over from other donors' samples. V and J are TRBV11-2 and TRBJ2-5; either TRBD1 or TRBD2 may supply D (5 bases each). The sample comprised CD8+ T cells from PBMCs. This chain's CDR3 is CASSERGSGNQETQYF. CDR3 DNA: TGTGCCAGCAGCGAAAGGGGATCGGGAAACCAAGAGACCCAGTACTTC.